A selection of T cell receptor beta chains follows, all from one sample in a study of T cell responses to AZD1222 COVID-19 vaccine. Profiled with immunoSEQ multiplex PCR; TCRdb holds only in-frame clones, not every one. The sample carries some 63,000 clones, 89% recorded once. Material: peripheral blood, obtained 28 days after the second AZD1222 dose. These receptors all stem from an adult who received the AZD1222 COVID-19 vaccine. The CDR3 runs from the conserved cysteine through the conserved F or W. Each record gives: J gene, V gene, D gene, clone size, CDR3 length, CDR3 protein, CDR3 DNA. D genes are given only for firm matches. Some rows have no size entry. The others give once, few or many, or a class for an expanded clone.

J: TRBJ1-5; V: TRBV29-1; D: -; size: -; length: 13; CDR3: CSAAGPSNQPQHF; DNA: TGCAGCGCTGCCGGTCCTAGCAATCAGCCCCAGCATTTT
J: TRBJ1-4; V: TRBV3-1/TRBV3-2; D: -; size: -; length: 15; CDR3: CASSQGASSNEKLFF; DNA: TGTGCCAGCAGCCAGGGGGCGAGTAGTAATGAAAAACTGTTTTTT
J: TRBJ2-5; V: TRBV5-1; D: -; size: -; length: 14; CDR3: CASSTGRVQETQYF; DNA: TGCGCCAGCAGCACCGGACGGGTCCAAGAGACCCAGTACTTC
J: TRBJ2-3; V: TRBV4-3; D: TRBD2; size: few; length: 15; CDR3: CASSQLSGSGSRQYF; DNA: TGCGCCAGCAGCCAACTTAGCGGGAGCGGGAGCAGGCAGTATTTT
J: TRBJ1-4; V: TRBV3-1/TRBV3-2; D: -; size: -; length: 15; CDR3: CASSQESAPREKLFF; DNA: TGTGCCAGCAGCCAAGAGTCAGCACCCCGGGAAAAACTGTTTTTT
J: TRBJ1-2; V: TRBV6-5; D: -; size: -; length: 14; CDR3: CASSKRTLDYGYTF; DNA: TGTGCCAGCAGTAAAAGGACACTTGACTATGGCTACACCTTC
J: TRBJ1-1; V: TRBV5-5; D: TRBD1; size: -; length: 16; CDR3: CASSFRVQGANTEAFF; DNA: TGTGCCAGCAGCTTCAGAGTGCAGGGGGCGAACACTGAAGCTTTCTTT
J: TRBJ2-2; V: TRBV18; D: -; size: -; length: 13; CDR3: CASSPQRGGELFF; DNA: TGTGCCAGCTCACCACAGAGAGGCGGGGAGCTGTTTTTT
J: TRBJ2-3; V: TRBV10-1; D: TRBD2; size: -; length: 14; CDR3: CASSSGSVEDTQYF; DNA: TGCGCCAGCAGTAGCGGGAGTGTGGAAGATACGCAGTATTTT
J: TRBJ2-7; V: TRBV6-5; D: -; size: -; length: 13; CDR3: CASSPSTAYEQYF; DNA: TGTGCCAGCAGTCCTTCGACAGCTTACGAGCAGTACTTC
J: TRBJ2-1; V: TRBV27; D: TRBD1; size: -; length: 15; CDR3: CASSIRDRPNNEQFF; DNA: TGTGCCAGCAGCATCCGGGACAGGCCTAACAATGAGCAGTTCTTC
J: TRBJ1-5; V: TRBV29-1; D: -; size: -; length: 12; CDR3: CSAGDGNQPQHF; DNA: TGCAGCGCAGGGGACGGTAATCAGCCCCAGCATTTT
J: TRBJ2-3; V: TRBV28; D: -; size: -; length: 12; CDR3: CASGQMFDTQYF; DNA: TGTGCCAGCGGGCAGATGTTCGATACGCAGTATTTT
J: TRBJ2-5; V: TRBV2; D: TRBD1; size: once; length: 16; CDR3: CASRAGTGRGQETQYF; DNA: TGTGCCAGCAGGGCCGGGACAGGGAGGGGGCAAGAGACCCAGTACTTC
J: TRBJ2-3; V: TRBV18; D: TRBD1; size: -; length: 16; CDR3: CASSPYRGFSTDTQYF; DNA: TGTGCCAGCTCACCTTACAGGGGGTTTAGCACAGATACGCAGTATTTT
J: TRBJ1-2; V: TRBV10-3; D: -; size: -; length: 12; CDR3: CAISESSSGYTF; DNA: TGTGCCATCAGTGAGTCATCGAGTGGCTACACCTTC
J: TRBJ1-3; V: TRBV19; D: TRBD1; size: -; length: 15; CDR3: CASSLDRRSGNTIYF; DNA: TGTGCCAGTAGTTTGGACAGGCGCTCTGGAAACACCATATATTTT
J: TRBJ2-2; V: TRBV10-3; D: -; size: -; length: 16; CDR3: CAISQSTSVHTGELFF; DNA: TGTGCCATCAGCCAAAGCACCTCGGTCCACACCGGGGAGCTGTTTTTT
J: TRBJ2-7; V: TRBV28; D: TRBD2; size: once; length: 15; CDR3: CASSSLAGGGGEQYF; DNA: TGTGCCAGCAGTTCCCTAGCGGGAGGGGGAGGCGAGCAGTACTTC
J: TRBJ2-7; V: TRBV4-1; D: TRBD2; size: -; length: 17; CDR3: CASSPGLAGPRRHEQYF; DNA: TGCGCCAGCAGCCCTGGACTAGCGGGGCCCCGTCGCCACGAGCAGTACTTC
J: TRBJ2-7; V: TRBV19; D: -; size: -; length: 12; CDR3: CASSLTRGEQYF; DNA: TGTGCCAGTAGTTTAACACGGGGCGAGCAGTACTTC
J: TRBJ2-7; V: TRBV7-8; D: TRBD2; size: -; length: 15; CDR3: CASSLSGRETYEQYF; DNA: TGTGCCAGCAGCTTATCCGGGCGGGAGACCTACGAGCAGTACTTC